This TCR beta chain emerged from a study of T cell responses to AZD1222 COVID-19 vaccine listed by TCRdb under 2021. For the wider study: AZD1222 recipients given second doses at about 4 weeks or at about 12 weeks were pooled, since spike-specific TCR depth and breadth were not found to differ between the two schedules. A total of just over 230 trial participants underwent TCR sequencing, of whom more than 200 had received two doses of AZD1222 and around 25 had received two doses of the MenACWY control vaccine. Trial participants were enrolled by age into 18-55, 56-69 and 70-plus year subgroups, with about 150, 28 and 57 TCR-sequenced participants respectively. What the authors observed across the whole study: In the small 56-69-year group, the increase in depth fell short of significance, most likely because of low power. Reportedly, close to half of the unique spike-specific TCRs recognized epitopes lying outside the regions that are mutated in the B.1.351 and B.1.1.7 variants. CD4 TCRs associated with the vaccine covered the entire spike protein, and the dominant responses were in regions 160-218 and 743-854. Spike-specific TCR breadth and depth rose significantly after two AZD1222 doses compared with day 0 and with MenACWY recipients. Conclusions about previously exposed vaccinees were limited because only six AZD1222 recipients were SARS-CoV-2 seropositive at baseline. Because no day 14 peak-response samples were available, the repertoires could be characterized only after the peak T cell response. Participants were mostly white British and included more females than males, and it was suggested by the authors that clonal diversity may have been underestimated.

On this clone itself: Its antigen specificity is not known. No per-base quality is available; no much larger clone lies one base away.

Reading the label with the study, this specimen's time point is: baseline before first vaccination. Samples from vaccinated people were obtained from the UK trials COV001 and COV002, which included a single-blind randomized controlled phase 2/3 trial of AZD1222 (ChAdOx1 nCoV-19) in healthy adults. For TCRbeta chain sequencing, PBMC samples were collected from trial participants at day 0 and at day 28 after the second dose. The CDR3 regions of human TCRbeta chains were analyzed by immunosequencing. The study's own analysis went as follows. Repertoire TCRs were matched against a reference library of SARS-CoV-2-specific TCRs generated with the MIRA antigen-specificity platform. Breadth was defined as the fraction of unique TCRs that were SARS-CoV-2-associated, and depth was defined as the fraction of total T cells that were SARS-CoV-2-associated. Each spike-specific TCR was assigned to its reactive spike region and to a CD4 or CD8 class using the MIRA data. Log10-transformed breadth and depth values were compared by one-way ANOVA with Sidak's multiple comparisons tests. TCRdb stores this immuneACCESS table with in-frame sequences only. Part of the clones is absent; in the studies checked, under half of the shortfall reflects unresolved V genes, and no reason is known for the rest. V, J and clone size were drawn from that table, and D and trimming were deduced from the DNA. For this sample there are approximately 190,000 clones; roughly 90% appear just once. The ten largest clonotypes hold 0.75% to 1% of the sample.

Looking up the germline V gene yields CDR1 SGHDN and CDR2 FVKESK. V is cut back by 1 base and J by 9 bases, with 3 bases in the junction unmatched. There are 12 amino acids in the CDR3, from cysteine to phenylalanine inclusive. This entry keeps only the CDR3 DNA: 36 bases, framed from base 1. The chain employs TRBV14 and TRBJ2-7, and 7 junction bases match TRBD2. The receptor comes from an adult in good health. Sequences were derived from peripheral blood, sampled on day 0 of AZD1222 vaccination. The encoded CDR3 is CASSQVPGGQYF. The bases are TGTGCCAGCAGCCAAGTGCCGGGGGGGCAGTACTTC.